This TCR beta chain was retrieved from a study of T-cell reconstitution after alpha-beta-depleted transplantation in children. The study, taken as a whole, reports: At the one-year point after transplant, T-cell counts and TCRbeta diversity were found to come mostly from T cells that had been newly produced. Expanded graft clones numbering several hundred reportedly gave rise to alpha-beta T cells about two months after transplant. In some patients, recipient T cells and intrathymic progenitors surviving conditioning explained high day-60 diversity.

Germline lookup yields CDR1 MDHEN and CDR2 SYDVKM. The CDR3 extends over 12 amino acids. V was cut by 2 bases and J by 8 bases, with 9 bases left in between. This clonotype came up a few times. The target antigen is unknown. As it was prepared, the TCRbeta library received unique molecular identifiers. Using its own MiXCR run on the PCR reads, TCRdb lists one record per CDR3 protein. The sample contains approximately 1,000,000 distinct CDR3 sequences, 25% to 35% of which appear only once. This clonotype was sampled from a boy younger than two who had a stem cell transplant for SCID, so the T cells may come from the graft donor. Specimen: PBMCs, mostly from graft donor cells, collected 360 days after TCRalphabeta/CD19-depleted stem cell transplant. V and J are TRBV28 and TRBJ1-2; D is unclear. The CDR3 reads CASSLVLEGYTF. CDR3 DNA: TGTGCCAGCAGTTTAGTACTGGAGGGCTACACCTTC.